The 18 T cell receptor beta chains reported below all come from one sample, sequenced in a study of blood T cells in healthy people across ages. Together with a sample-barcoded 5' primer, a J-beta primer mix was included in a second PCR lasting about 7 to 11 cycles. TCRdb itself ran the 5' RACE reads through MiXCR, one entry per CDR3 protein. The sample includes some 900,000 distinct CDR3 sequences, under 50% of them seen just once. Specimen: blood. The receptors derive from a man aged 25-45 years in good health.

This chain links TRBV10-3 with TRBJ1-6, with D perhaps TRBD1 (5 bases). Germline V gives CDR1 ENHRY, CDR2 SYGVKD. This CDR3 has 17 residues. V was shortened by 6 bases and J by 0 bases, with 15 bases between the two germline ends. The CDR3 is CAISQAQASSYNSPLHF. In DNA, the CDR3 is TGTGCCATCAGCCAGGCACAGGCGAGCTCCTATAATTCACCCCTCCACTTT.

CDR3 DNA: TGTGCCAGCAGTTCGCCGGGACAGGGTTGGGAGACCCAGTACTTC. Its protein product is CASSSPGQGWETQYF. The chain combines TRBV28 with TRBJ2-5, with 9 nucleotides matching TRBD1. This CDR3 has 15 amino acids. Germline CDR1 and CDR2: MDHEN and SYDVKM. V lost 4 bases, J lost 5 bases, and 8 bases stayed unmatched.

The chain's CDR3 is CASSSQDILFNYGYTF. The CDR3 coding sequence is TGTGCCAGCAGCTCACAGGATATTTTATTCAACTATGGCTACACCTTC. The rearrangement uses TRBV7-9 and TRBJ1-2, with D possibly matching TRBD1 (5 bases). In germline, CDR1 is SEHNR, CDR2 FQNEAQ (reference sequence). CDR3 size: 16 residues. V shed 4 bases and J shed 2 bases, with 17 bases lying between them.

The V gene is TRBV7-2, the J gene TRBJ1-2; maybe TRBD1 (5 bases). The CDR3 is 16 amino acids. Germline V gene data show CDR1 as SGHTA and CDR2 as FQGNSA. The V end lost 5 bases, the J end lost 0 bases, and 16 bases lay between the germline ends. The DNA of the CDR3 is TGTGCCAGCAGCCGAGGCGGGGGACGGACTAACTATGGCTACACCTTC. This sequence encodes CASSRGGGRTNYGYTF.

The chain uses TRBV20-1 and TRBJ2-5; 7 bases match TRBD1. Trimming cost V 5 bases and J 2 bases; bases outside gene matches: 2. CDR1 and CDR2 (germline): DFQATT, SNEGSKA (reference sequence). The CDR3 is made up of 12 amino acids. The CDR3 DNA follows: TGCAGTGCTTTACAGGGGCAAGAGACCCAGTACTTC. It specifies CSALQGQETQYF.

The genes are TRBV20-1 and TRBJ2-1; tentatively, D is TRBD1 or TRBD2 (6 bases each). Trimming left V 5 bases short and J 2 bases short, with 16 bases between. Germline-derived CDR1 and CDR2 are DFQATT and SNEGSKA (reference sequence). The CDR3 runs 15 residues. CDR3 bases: TGCAGTGCTGTCATACGGGGGCGACCCTACAATGAGCAGTTCTTC. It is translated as CSAVIRGRPYNEQFF.

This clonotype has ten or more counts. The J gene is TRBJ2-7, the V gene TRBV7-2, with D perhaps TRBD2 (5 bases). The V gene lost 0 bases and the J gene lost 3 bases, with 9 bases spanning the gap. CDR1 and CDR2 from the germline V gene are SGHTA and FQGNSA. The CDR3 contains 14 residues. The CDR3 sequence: CASSLAGDYYEQYF. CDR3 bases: TGTGCCAGCAGCTTAGCGGGAGACTACTACGAGCAGTACTTC.

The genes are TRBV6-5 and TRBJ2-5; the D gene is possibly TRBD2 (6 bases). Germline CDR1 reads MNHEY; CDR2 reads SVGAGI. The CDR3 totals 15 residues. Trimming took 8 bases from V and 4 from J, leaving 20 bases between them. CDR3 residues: CASGLGGAVTETQYF. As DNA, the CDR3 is TGTGCCAGCGGCCTGGGGGGAGCGGTTACAGAGACCCAGTACTTC.

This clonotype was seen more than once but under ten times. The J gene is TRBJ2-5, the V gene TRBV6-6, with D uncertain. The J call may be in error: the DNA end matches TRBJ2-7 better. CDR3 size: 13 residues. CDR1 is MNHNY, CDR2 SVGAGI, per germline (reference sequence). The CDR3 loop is CASKSDGAYEQYF. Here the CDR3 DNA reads TGTGCCAGCAAGTCAGACGGAGCCTACGAGCAGTACTTC.

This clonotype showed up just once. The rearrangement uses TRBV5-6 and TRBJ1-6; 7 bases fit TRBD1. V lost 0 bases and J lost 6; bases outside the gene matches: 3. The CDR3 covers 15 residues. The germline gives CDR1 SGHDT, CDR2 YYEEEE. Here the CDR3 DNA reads TGTGCCAGCAGCTTGGACGGGACAGTTAATTCACCCCTCCACTTT. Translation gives CASSLDGTVNSPLHF.

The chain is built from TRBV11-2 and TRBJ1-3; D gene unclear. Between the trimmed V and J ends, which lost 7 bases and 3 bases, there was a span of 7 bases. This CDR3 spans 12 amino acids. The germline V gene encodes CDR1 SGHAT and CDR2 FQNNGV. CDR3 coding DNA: TGTGCCAGCAAGGGCGGTGGAAACACCATATATTTT. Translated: CASKGGGNTIYF.

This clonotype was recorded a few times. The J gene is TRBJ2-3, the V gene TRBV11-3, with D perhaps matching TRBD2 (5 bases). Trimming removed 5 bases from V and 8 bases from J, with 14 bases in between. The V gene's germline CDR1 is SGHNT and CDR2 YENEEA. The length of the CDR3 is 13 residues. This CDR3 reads CASSPGLRGTQYF. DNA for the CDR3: TGTGCCAGCAGCCCGGGTCTTCGGGGTACGCAGTATTTT.

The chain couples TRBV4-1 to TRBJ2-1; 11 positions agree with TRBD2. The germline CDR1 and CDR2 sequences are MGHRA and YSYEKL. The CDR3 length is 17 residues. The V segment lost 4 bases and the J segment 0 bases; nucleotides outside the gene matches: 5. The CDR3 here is CASSRGGLAVSYNEQFF. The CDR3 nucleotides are TGCGCCAGCAGCCGCGGGGGACTAGCGGTCTCCTACAATGAGCAGTTCTTC.

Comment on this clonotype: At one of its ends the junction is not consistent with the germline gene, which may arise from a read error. CDR3 amino acids: CGVTGEAGANVLTF. The DNA of the CDR3 is TGCGGCGTCACAGGGGAGGCTGGGGCCAACGTCCTGACTTTC. The chain has TRBV29-1 and TRBJ2-6, with D possibly TRBD1 on 7 matching bases. Germline loops: CDR1 SQVTM, CDR2 ANQGSEA. The CDR3 sequence is 14 residues long.

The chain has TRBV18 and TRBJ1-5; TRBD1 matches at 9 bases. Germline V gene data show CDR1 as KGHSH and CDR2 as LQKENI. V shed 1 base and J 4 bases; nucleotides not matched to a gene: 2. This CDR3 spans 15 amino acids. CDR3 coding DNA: TGTGCCAGCTCACCACTCGGGACAGGGAATCAGCCCCAGCATTTT. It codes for CASSPLGTGNQPQHF.

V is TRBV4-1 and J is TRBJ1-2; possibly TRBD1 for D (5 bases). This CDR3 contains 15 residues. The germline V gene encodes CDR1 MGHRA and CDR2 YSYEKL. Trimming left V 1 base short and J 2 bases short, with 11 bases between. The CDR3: CASSQVGGGNYGYTF. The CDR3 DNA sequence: TGCGCCAGCAGCCAAGTGGGGGGAGGGAACTATGGCTACACCTTC.

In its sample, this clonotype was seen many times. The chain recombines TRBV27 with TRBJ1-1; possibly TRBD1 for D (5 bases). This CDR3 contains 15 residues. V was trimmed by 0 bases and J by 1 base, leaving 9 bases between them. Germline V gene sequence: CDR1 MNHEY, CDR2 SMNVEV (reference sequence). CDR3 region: CASSLSQGTNTEAFF. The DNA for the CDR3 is TGTGCCAGCAGTTTATCCCAGGGAACGAACACTGAAGCTTTCTTT.

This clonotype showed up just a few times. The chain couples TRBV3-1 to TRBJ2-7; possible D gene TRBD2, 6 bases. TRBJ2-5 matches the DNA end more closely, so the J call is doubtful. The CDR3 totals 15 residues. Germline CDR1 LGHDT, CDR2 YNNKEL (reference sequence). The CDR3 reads CASSQDRQGGETQYF. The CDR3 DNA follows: TGTGCCAGCAGCCAAGATCGTCAGGGAGGAGAGACCCAGTACTTC.